Shown below are 8 T cell receptor beta chains from a single sample sequenced in a study of a mutant IDH1 vaccine in newly diagnosed glioma. Time point indicated: week 47, end of study. The vaccine gave 300 ug of a 20-mer mutant IDH1 peptide subcutaneously per dose. What these receptors recognize is not known. Method: immunoSEQ multiplex PCR; TCRdb's copy keeps in-frame clones and lacks some. Here the sample spans 55,000 to 65,000 clones, 60% to 80% being singletons. The sample in question was PBMCs, obtained from a glioma patient whose treatment included an IDH1 peptide vaccine. The source of these receptors is a man aged 50-59 years with glioma.

The chain has TRBV18 and TRBJ1-5; 7 bases fit TRBD1. Germline-derived CDR1 and CDR2 are KGHSH and LQKENI. V trimming: 5 bases; J trimming: 4 bases; junction bases outside the gene matches: 5. This CDR3 spans 14 amino acids. DNA for the CDR3: TGTGCCAGCTCATCTCAGGGGGAAAATCAGCCCCAGCATTTT. Its translation is CASSSQGENQPQHF.

This clone was seen just once. The chain employs TRBV7-2 and TRBJ2-1, with 14 bases matching TRBD2. Trimming removed 5 bases from V and 7 bases from J; junction bases left unmatched: 4. The CDR3 spans 15 residues. Germline V gene sequence: CDR1 SGHTA, CDR2 FQGNSA. The CDR3 sequence is CASSAWTSGGNEQFF. CDR3 DNA: TGTGCCAGCAGCGCCTGGACTAGCGGGGGGAATGAGCAGTTCTTC.

This chain uses TRBV29-1 with TRBJ1-2, with D possibly matching TRBD1 (5 bases). The V end was cut by 6 bases, the J end by 2 bases, with 13 bases between. Looked up from germline, CDR1 is SQVTM and CDR2 is ANQGSEA. The CDR3 sequence is 13 residues long. CDR3 loop: CSVHNQGNYGYTF. The CDR3 DNA is TGCAGCGTGCACAACCAGGGCAACTATGGCTACACCTTC.

The chain has TRBV27 and TRBJ1-6; the D gene is possibly TRBD1 (5 bases). The V end was cut by 5 bases, the J end by 3 bases, with 20 bases between. This CDR3 region has 18 residues. CDR1 and CDR2 (germline): MNHEY, SMNVEV (reference sequence). In DNA, the CDR3 is TGTGCCAGCAGTCCCGGGGACTCGGGGTGGAACTATAATTCACCCCTCCACTTT. Translated, it gives CASSPGDSGWNYNSPLHF.

CDR3 bases: TGTGCCAGCAGCACCTCCGGGGTAGCGGGCGAGACCCAGTACTTC. This codes for CASSTSGVAGETQYF. The gene calls are TRBV9 and TRBJ2-5, with 7 bases aligning to TRBD2. Germline CDR1 and CDR2: SGDLS and YYNGEE. This CDR3 spans 15 amino acids. Losses at the gene ends were 4 bases for V and 5 bases for J; bases not matched to a gene: 11. The variable domain in full, completed from reference TRBV9 and TRBJ2-5, reads DSGVTQTPKHLITATGQRVTLRCSPRSGDLSVYWYQQSLDQGLQFLIQYYNGEERAKGNILERFSAQQFPDLHSELNLSSLELGDSALYFCASSTSGVAGETQYFGPGTRLLVL.

The J gene is TRBJ2-3, the V gene TRBV29-1, with TRBD1 as a possible D gene (6 bases). CDR3 size: 15 residues. The V and J ends lost 5 bases and 6 bases respectively, with 21 bases between them. Germline V lookup: CDR1 SQVTM, CDR2 ANQGSEA. CDR3 sequence reads: CSVRERGRGGDTQYF. CDR3 sequence (DNA): TGCAGCGTTCGCGAGAGGGGCAGGGGTGGGGATACGCAGTATTTT.

V gene TRBV25-1 combines with J gene TRBJ2-5; maybe TRBD1 (5 bases). Per germline, CDR1 MGHDK and CDR2 SYGVNS. The ends were cut back, 1 base at V and 3 bases at J, with 9 bases in the middle. This CDR3 has 14 residues. DNA of the CDR3: TGTGCCAGCAGTGAATGGGAAGGGGAAGAGACCCAGTACTTC. Translated, it gives CASSEWEGEETQYF. The complete variable domain, with remaining parts taken from reference TRBV25-1 and TRBJ2-5, reads EADIYQTPRYLVIGTGKKITLECSQTMGHDKMYWYQQDPGMELHLIHYSYGVNSTEKGDLSSESTVSRIRTEHFPLTLESARPSHTSQYLCASSEWEGEETQYFGPGTRLLVL.

This rearrangement joins TRBV30 to TRBJ2-3; 7 bases align to TRBD1. With V trimmed by 3 bases and J by 4 bases, 7 bases remained unmatched. In germline, CDR1 is GTSNPN, CDR2 SVGIG (reference sequence). The CDR3 length is 14 residues. This CDR3 reads CAWRETGWPDTQYF. The CDR3 nucleotides read TGTGCCTGGAGGGAGACAGGGTGGCCAGATACGCAGTATTTT.